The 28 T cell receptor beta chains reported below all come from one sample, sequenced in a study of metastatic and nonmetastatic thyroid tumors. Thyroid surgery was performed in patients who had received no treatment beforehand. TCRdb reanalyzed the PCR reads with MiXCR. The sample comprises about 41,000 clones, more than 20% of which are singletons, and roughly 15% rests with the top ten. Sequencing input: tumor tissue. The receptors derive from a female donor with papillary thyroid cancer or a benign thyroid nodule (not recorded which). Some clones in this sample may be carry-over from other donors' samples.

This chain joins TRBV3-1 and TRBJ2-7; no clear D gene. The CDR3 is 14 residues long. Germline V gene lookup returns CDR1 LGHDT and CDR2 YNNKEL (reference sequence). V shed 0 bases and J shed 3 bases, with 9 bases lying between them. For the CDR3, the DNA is TGTGCCAGCAGCCAAGATTTAGATTTCTACGAGCAGTACTTC. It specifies CASSQDLDFYEQYF.

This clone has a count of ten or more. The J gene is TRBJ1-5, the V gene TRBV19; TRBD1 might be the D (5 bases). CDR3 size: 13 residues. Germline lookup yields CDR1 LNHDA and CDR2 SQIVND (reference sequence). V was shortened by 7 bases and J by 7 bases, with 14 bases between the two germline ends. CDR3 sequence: CASKGQNWQPQHF. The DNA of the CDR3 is TGTGCCAGTAAGGGGCAGAATTGGCAGCCCCAGCATTTT. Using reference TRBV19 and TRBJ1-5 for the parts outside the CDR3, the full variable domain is DGGITQSPKYLFRKEGQNVTLSCEQNLNHDAMYWYRQDPGQGLRLIYYSQIVNDFQKGDIAEGYSVSREKKESFPLTVTSAQKNPTAFYLCASKGQNWQPQHFGDGTRLSIL.

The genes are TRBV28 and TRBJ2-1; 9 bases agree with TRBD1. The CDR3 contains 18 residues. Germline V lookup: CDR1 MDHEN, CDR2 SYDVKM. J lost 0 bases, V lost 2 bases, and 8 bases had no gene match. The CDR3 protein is CASSLPSETGGSYNEQFF. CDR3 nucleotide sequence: TGTGCCAGCAGTTTACCAAGCGAGACAGGGGGCTCCTACAATGAGCAGTTCTTC. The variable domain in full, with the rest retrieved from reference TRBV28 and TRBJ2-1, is DVKVTQSSRYLVKRTGEKVFLECVQDMDHENMFWYRQDPGLGLRLIYFSYDVKMKEKGDIPEGYSVSREKKERFSLILESASTNQTSMYLCASSLPSETGGSYNEQFFGPGTRLTVL.

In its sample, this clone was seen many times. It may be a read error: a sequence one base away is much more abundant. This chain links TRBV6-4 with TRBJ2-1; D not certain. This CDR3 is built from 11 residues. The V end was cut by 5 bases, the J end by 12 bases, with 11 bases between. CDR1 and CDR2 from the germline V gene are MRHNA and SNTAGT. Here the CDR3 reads CASSFQLGQFF. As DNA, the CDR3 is TGTGCCAGCAGTTTCCAGCTTGGGCAGTTCTTC.

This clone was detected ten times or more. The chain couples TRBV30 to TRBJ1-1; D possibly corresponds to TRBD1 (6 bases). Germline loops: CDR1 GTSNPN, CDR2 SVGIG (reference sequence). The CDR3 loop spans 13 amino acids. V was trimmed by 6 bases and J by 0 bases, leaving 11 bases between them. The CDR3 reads CACRGDLNTEAFF. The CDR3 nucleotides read TGTGCCTGTAGGGGGGACCTGAACACTGAAGCTTTCTTT.

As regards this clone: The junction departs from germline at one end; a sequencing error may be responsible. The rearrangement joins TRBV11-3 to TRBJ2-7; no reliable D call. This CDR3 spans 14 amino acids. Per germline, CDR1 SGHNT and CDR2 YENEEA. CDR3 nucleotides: TGTGCCGGCAGCCCAGACCCACGCTCCTACGAGCAGTACTTC. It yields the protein CAGSPDPRSYEQYF. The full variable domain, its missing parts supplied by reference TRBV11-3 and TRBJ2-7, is EAGVVQSPRYKIIEKKQPVAFWCNPISGHNTLYWYLQNLGQGPELLIRYENEEAVDDSQLPKDRFSAERLKGVDSTLKIQPAELGDSAVYLCAGSPDPRSYEQYFGPGTRLTVT.

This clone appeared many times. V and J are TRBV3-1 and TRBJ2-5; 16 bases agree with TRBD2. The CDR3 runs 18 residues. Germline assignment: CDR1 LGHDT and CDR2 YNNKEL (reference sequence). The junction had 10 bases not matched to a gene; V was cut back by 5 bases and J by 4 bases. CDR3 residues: CASSGTSGRATRGETQYF. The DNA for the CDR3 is TGTGCCAGCAGCGGGACTAGCGGGAGGGCCACAAGGGGAGAGACCCAGTACTTC.

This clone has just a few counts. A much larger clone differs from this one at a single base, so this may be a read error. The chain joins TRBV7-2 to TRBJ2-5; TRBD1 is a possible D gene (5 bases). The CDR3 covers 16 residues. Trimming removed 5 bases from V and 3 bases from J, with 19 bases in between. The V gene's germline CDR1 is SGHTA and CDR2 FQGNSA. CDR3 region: CASSPDLQGWEETQYF. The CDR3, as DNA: TGTGCCAGCAGCCCGGATCTTCAGGGATGGGAAGAGACCCAGTACTTC.

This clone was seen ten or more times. CDR3 sequence (DNA): TGTGCCAGCAGTTACCGGACTTCTGGTGACATTCAGTACTTC. Residues: CASSYRTSGDIQYF. The rearrangement uses TRBV6-5 and TRBJ2-4; tentatively, D is TRBD2 (5 bases). Trimming stripped 2 bases from V and 8 bases from J, with 13 bases between. The CDR3 spans 14 residues. Germline CDR1 and CDR2: MNHEY and SVGAGI.

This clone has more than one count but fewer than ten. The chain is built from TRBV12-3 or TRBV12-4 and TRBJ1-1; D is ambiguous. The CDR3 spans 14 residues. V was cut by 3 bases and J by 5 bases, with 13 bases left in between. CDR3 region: CASSFQESATEAFF. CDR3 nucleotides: TGTGCCAGCAGTTTTCAGGAGTCGGCTACTGAAGCTTTCTTT.

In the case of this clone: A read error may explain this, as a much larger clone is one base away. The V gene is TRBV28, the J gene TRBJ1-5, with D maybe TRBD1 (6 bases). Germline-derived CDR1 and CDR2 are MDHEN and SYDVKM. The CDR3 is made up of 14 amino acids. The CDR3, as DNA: TGTGCCAGCAGTTTTACAGGGAGGGATCAGCCTCAGCATTTT. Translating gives CASSFTGRDQPQHF.

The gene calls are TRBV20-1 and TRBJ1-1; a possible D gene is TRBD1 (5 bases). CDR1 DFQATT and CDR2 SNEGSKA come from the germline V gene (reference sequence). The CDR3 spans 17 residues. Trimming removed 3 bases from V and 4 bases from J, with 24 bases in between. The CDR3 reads CSASALQGFSTSTEAFF. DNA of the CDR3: TGCAGTGCTAGCGCACTTCAGGGTTTCTCGACGAGCACTGAAGCTTTCTTT.

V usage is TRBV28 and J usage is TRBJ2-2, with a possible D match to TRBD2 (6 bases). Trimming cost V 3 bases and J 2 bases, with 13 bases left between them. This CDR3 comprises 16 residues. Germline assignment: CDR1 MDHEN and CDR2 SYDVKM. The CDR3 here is CASSLMGDFNTGELFF. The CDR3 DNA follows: TGTGCCAGCAGTTTGATGGGGGACTTTAACACCGGGGAGCTGTTTTTT.

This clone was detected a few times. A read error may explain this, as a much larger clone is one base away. In DNA, the CDR3 is TGTGCCAGCAGCCAGGAGTGGGAAGAGACCCGGTACTTC. Translating it yields CASSQEWEETRYF. The chain joins TRBV11-2 to TRBJ2-5; no firm D call. CDR1 is SGHAT and CDR2 is FQNNGV in the germline V gene. This CDR3 comprises 13 residues.

This CDR3 is CASSEAEAGNEQYF. CDR3 sequence (DNA): TGTGCCAGCAGTGAAGCGGAGGCAGGGAACGAGCAGTACTTC. The rearrangement links TRBV2 to TRBJ2-7; D possibly matches TRBD1 or TRBD2 (5 bases each). The CDR3 sequence is 14 residues long. V dropped 0 bases and J dropped 5 bases, with 11 bases sitting between them. Germline V CDR1 and CDR2: SNHLY, FYNNEI.

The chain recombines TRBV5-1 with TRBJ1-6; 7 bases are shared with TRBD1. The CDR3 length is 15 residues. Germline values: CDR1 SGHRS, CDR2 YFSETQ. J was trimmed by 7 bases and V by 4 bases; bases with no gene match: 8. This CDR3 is CASSPRQGANSPLHF. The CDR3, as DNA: TGCGCCAGCAGCCCAAGACAGGGTGCGAATTCACCCCTCCACTTT.

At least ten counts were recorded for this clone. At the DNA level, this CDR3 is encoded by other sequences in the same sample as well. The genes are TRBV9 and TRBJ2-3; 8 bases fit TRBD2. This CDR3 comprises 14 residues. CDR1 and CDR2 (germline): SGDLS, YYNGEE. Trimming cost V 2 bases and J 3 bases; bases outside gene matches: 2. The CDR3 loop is CASSVSGMTDTQYF. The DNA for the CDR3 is TGTGCCAGCAGCGTTAGCGGGATGACAGATACGCAGTATTTT.

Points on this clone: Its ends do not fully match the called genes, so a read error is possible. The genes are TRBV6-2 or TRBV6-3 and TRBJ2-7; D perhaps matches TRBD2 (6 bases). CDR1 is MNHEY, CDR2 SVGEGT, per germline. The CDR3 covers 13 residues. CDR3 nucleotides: TGTGCCAGCAGAAAGACTAGTTCCTACGATCAGTACTTC. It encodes CASRKTSSYDQYF.

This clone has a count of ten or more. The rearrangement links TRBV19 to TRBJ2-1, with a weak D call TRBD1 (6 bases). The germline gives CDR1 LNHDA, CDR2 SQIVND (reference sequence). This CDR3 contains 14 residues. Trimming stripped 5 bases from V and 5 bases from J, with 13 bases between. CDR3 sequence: CASSWTARNNEQFF. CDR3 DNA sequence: TGTGCCAGTAGTTGGACAGCTAGAAACAATGAGCAGTTCTTC.

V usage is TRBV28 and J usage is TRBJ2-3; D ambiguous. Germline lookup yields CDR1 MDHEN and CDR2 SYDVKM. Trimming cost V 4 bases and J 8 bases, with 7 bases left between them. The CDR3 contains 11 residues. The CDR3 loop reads CASSSHGTQYF. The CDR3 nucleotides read TGTGCCAGCAGTTCGCATGGTACGCAGTATTTT.

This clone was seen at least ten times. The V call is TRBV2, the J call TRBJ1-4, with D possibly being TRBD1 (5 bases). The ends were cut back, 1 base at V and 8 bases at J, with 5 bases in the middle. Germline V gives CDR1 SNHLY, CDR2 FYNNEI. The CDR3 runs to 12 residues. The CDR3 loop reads CASSEEGEKLFF. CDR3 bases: TGTGCCAGCAGTGAAGAGGGGGAAAAACTGTTTTTT.

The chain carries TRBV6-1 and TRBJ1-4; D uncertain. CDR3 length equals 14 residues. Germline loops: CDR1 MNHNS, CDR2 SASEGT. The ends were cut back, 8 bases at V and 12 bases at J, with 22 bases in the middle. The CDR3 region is CASGRHSDPEELFF. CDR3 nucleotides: TGTGCCAGCGGGCGGCACAGCGACCCAGAAGAACTGTTTTTT.

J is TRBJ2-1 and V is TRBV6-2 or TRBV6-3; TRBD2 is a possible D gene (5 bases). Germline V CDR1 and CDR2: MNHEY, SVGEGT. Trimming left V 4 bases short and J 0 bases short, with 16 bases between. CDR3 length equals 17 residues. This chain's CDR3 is CASSSPRGFSSYNEQFF. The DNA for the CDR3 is TGTGCCAGCAGTTCTCCTCGGGGTTTCAGCTCCTACAATGAGCAGTTCTTC.

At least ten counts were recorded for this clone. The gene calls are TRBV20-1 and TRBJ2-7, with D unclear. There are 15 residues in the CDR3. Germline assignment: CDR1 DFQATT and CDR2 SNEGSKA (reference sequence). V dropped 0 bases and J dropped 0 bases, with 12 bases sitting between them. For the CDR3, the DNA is TGCAGTGCTAGAGATCTACGACAACACTCCTACGAGCAGTACTTC. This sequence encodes CSARDLRQHSYEQYF.

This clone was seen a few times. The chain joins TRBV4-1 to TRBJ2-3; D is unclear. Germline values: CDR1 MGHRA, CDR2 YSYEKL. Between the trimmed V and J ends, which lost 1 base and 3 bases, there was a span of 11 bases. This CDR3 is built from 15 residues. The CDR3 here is CASSQAPGFTDTQYF. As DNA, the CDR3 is TGCGCCAGCAGCCAAGCTCCCGGATTTACAGATACGCAGTATTTT.

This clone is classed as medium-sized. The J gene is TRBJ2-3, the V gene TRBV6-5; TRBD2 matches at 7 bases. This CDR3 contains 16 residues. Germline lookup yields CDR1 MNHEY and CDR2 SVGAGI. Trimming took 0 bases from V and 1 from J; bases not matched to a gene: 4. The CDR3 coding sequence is TGTGCCAGCAGTTACTCGTGGGCGGGGGGCACAGATACGCAGTATTTT. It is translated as CASSYSWAGGTDTQYF.

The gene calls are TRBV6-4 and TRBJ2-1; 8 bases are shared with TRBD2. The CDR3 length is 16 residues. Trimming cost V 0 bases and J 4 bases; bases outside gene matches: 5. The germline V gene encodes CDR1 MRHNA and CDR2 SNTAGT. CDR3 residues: CASSDSAGGGYNEQFF. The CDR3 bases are TGTGCCAGCAGTGACTCGGCGGGAGGAGGGTACAATGAGCAGTTCTTC.

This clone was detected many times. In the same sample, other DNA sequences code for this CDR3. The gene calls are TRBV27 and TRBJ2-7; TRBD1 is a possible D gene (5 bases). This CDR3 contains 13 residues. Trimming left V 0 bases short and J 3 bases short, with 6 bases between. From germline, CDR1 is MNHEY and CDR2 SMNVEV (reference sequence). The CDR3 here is CASSLSDNYEQYF. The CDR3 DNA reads TGTGCCAGCAGTTTATCGGACAACTACGAGCAGTACTTC.